This T cell receptor (beta chain) is from a study of blood T cells in healthy people across ages. About this clonotype: Its target is unknown.

Primers used in a second PCR of roughly 7 to 11 cycles were a sample-barcoded 5' primer and a J-beta primer mix. Unique molecular identifiers of 12 random nucleotides labeled each cDNA. TCRdb recomputed calls from the 5' RACE reads with MiXCR, one row per CDR3 protein. Of hundreds of thousands of distinct CDR3 sequences listed, 40% to 45% are singletons. Study-wide points: Higher diversity, along with more naive CD4+ cells, distinguished long-lived donors from aged donors. The unsorted PBMCs prevented any conclusive comparison of naive versus antigen-experienced cells.

There are 16 residues in the CDR3. CDR1 and CDR2 from the germline V gene are SGHNT and YENEEA. V shed 3 bases and J shed 2 bases, with 16 bases lying between them. Sequencing used blood. This clonotype was obtained from an elderly man in good health. J is TRBJ2-5 and V is TRBV11-3, with D possibly being TRBD1 (6 bases). The CDR3 DNA follows: TGTGCCAGCAGCTTGGGGGCTAGAGGGTCACAAGAGACCCAGTACTTC. It encodes CASSLGARGSQETQYF.